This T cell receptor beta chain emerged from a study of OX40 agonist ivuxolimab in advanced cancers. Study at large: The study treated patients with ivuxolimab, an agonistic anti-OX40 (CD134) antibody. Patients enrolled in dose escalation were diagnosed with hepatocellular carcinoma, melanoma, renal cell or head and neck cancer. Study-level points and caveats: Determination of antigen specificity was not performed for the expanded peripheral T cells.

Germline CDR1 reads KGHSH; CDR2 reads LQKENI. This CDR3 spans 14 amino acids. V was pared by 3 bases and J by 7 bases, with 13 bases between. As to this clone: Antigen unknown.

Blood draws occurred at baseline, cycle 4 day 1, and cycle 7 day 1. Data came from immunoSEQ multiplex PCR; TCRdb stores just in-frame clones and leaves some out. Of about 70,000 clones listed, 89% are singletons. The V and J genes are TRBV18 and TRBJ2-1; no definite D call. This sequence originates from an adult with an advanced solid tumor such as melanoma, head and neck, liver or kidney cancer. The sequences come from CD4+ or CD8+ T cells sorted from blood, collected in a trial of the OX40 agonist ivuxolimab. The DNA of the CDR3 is TGTGCCAGCTCACCGGGTATCGAAACGAATGAGCAGTTCTTC. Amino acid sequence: CASSPGIETNEQFF.